The present T cell receptor (beta chain) was sequenced within a study of CD8 T cells in ankylosing spondylitis. General study points: A motif of fewer than ten highly homologous TCR beta variants was seen as apparently characteristic of ankylosing spondylitis blood.

Ten or more counts support this clonotype. As yet, its antigen is unknown. V lost 0 bases and J 2 bases, leaving 12 bases between the germline ends. This CDR3 is 16 amino acids long. CDR1 is SGHRS and CDR2 is YFSETQ in the germline V gene. MiXCR, applied by TCRdb to the 5' RACE reads, yields one record per CDR3 protein. The table lists 200,000 to 300,000 distinct CDR3 sequences, roughly a tenth of them singletons, with 5.5% to 8% in the top ten. The sequencing input was blood, either unsorted or a sorted T cell fraction (not recorded which). This clonotype was obtained from a male donor with ankylosing spondylitis or in good health (not recorded which). V usage is TRBV5-1 and J usage is TRBJ2-1; tentative D call: TRBD2 (5 bases). In nucleotides, the CDR3 is TGCGCCAGCAGCTTGGGCGCGGGTACGACCTACAATGAGCAGTTCTTC. Protein sequence: CASSLGAGTTYNEQFF.